Following are 27 T cell receptor beta chains from one sample sequenced in a study of T cell changes during pregnancy in multiple sclerosis. TCRdb's table, derived via immunoSEQ multiplex PCR, lists solely in-frame clones and lacks some. The sample records around 60,000 clones, under 95% being singletons. Material: CD4+ T cells from peripheral blood mononuclear cells, obtained after pregnancy. Source of these receptors: a female donor in good health, enrolled as a control in a pregnancy study.

The gene calls are TRBV11-3 and TRBJ2-5; the D gene is possibly TRBD1 (5 bases). Germline V gene sequence: CDR1 SGHNT, CDR2 YENEEA. The V gene lost 6 bases and the J gene lost 0 bases, with 11 bases spanning the gap. CDR3 length: 14 amino acids. The CDR3 nucleotides are TGTGCCAGCAGTCAACGACAGAACCAAGAGACCCAGTACTTC. Its protein product is CASSQRQNQETQYF.

CDR3 DNA sequence: TGTGCCAGCAGCCTAGCAGTCAAAGACACCGGGGAGCTGTTTTTT. This translates into CASSLAVKDTGELFF. This chain uses TRBV5-8 with TRBJ2-2, with a tentative D call TRBD2 (5 bases). CDR1 SGHTS and CDR2 YDEGEE come from the germline V gene. V shed 4 bases and J shed 3 bases, with 13 bases lying between them. The CDR3 sequence is 15 residues long.

V is TRBV15 and J is TRBJ2-5, with a weak D call TRBD2 (6 bases). Trimming stripped 1 base from V and 1 base from J, with 13 bases between. The CDR3 is 16 residues long. Germline loops: CDR1 LNHNV, CDR2 YYDKDF (reference sequence). The CDR3 coding sequence is TGTGCCACCAGCAGAGCCCTCCGACTAGTCCAAGAGACCCAGTACTTC. Protein sequence: CATSRALRLVQETQYF.

The rearrangement uses TRBV10-3 and TRBJ2-1; 8 bases map to TRBD2. In germline, CDR1 is ENHRY, CDR2 SYGVKD. The V segment lost 8 bases and the J segment 4 bases; nucleotides outside the gene matches: 7. This CDR3 spans 14 amino acids. CDR3 nucleotide sequence: TGTGCCATCGCTGAGGCGGGGGGTTACAATGAGCAGTTCTTC. Translation: CAIAEAGGYNEQFF.

The chain couples TRBV4-1 to TRBJ1-5; D remains unclear. The CDR3 runs to 16 residues. Germline CDR1 reads MGHRA; CDR2 reads YSYEKL. V lost 0 bases, J lost 5 bases, and 14 bases lay in between. The CDR3 region is CASSQEKTASYQPQHF. The CDR3 bases are TGCGCCAGCAGCCAAGAGAAAACAGCTTCTTATCAGCCCCAGCATTTT.

The chain links TRBV4-3 to TRBJ1-2; TRBD1 aligns across 8 bases. The V and J ends lost 2 bases and 8 bases, in that order; junction bases with no gene match: 7. Germline V lookup: CDR1 LGHNA, CDR2 YSLEER. The CDR3 loop spans 14 amino acids. The CDR3 loop reads CASSQSVRGPGYTF. CDR3 nucleotide sequence: TGCGCCAGCAGCCAATCCGTCAGGGGGCCCGGCTACACCTTC.

The chain links TRBV5-1 to TRBJ2-1; 11 bases align to TRBD2. This CDR3 comprises 16 residues. Germline V gene lookup returns CDR1 SGHRS and CDR2 YFSETQ. Unmatched junction bases numbered 4, after V lost 0 bases and J lost 5 bases. CDR3 bases: TGCGCCAGCAGCTTGGGTCCTAGCGGGGGGCACAATGAGCAGTTCTTC. Its protein is CASSLGPSGGHNEQFF.

V is TRBV7-2 and J is TRBJ1-2; D remains unclear. The CDR3 runs to 13 residues. The ends were cut back, 7 bases at V and 5 bases at J, with 14 bases in the middle. Germline V gives CDR1 SGHTA, CDR2 FQGNSA. CDR3 in DNA: TGTGCCAGCACCACACCCCCCATTTATGGCTACACCTTC. It specifies CASTTPPIYGYTF.

This chain joins TRBV12-5 and TRBJ1-2; D is possibly TRBD1 (6 bases). Trimming took 0 bases from V and 8 from J, leaving 22 bases between them. This CDR3 spans 17 amino acids. From germline, CDR1 is LGHNT and CDR2 FRNRAP. Here the CDR3 DNA reads TGTGCTAGTGGTTTGGTACTTAACCCCCGCGGACAGCGCGGCTACACCTTC. Amino acid sequence: CASGLVLNPRGQRGYTF.

This clone was found once. The rearrangement uses TRBV2 and TRBJ1-5, with 7 bases aligning to TRBD1. Germline CDR1 and CDR2: SNHLY and FYNNEI. The CDR3 is 13 amino acids. V trimming: 5 bases; J trimming: 7 bases; junction bases outside the gene matches: 5. Here the CDR3 DNA reads TGTGCCAGCAGTTGGGACAGCCGACAGCCCCAGCATTTT. As protein: CASSWDSRQPQHF.

The gene calls are TRBV6-6 and TRBJ2-7; 9 nucleotides line up with TRBD1. This CDR3 contains 14 residues. Trimming removed 6 bases from V and 1 base from J; junction bases left unmatched: 4. Germline CDR1 and CDR2: MNHNY and SVGAGI (reference sequence). CDR3: CASRPGQGSYEQYF. In nucleotides, the CDR3 is TGTGCCAGCAGACCGGGACAGGGTTCCTACGAGCAGTACTTC.

The V and J genes are TRBV11-3 and TRBJ2-3, with 9 positions matching TRBD1. The CDR3 sequence is 14 residues long. The germline V gene has CDR1 SGHNT and CDR2 YENEEA. Losses at the gene ends were 8 bases for V and 6 bases for J; bases not matched to a gene: 9. In nucleotides, the CDR3 is TGTGCCAGCGGTTCCGGGACAGGGACCGATACGCAGTATTTT. Translated, it gives CASGSGTGTDTQYF.

This clone was seen a single time. The gene calls are TRBV30 and TRBJ2-1, with 9 bases that match TRBD1. Germline values: CDR1 GTSNPN, CDR2 SVGIG (reference sequence). J was trimmed by 10 bases and V by 2 bases; bases with no gene match: 12. The CDR3 covers 15 residues. The CDR3 protein is CAWSLTKQGAGEQFF. In DNA, the CDR3 is TGTGCCTGGAGTCTAACCAAACAGGGGGCTGGGGAGCAGTTCTTC.

The V call is TRBV30, the J call TRBJ2-7; TRBD1 matches 8 bases. This CDR3 spans 16 amino acids. V shed 4 bases and J 12 bases; nucleotides not matched to a gene: 23. The V gene's germline CDR1 is GTSNPN and CDR2 SVGIG (reference sequence). CDR3 in DNA: TGTGCCTGGACGGCCCCCTCTGGGTTGTCAGGGGGCGGTCGGTACTTC. It is translated as CAWTAPSGLSGGGRYF.

The gene calls are TRBV2 and TRBJ2-2; TRBD2 agrees at 9 bases. Germline V lookup: CDR1 SNHLY, CDR2 FYNNEI. This CDR3 region has 16 residues. The ends lost 8 bases at V and 7 bases at J; junction bases unmatched: 14. The CDR3 reads CASAGGPGPGGGELFF. CDR3 bases: TGTGCCAGCGCGGGAGGGCCGGGCCCGGGGGGCGGGGAGCTGTTTTTT. Looking up the rest from reference TRBV2 and TRBJ2-2 gives the full variable domain: EPEVTQTPSHQVTQMGQEVILRCVPISNHLYFYWYRQILGQKVEFLVSFYNNEISEKSEIFDDQFSVERPDGSNFTLKIRSTKLEDSAMYFCASAGGPGPGGGELFFGEGSRLTVL.

V and J are TRBV14 and TRBJ1-6; D unclear. Trimming took off 0 bases at V and 10 bases at J, with 7 bases between the two ends. The CDR3 spans 13 residues. The germline V gene has CDR1 SGHDN and CDR2 FVKESK. The DNA of the CDR3 is TGTGCCAGCAGCCAAGATCTGAGGTCACCCCTCCACTTT. As protein: CASSQDLRSPLHF.

The chain is built from TRBV7-2 and TRBJ2-3; the D gene is possibly TRBD2 (7 bases). The V end lost 1 base, the J end lost 1 base, and 12 bases lay between the germline ends. This CDR3 has 16 amino acids. The V gene's germline CDR1 is SGHTA and CDR2 FQGNSA. CDR3 nucleotide sequence: TGTGCCAGCAGCTTAGATTGGCGGGGGCGCACAGATACGCAGTATTTT. Its protein product is CASSLDWRGRTDTQYF.

The V call is TRBV7-7, the J call TRBJ2-5, with TRBD2 matching 7 bases. CDR1 is SSHAT and CDR2 is FNYEAQ in the germline V gene (reference sequence). Germline trimming cut 5 bases from V and 4 bases from J; bases unmatched to any gene: 13. This CDR3 comprises 16 residues. The CDR3 DNA sequence: TGTGCCAGCAGCCTAAGCTTGGCGGGACTACGAGAGACCCAGTACTTC. Translation gives CASSLSLAGLRETQYF.

This rearrangement joins TRBV6-5 to TRBJ2-6; possibly TRBD1 for D (5 bases). Germline V lookup: CDR1 MNHEY, CDR2 SVGAGI. V was cut by 3 bases and J by 5 bases, with 14 bases left in between. The CDR3 is made up of 16 amino acids. The CDR3 reads CASSYRQGNRANVLTF. Written as DNA, the CDR3 is TGTGCCAGCAGTTATCGGCAGGGTAATCGGGCCAACGTCCTGACTTTC.

The V call is TRBV7-2, the J call TRBJ1-3; possible D gene TRBD1, 6 bases. CDR3 length: 16 residues. CDR1 and CDR2 (germline): SGHTA, FQGNSA. The germline V and J ends were trimmed by 5 bases and 1 base, with 15 bases remaining between them. The CDR3 spells CASSEMGGGSGNTIYF. The CDR3 DNA sequence: TGTGCCAGCAGCGAAATGGGAGGGGGGTCTGGAAACACCATATATTTT.

The V and J genes are TRBV7-2 and TRBJ2-2, with D possibly TRBD1 on 5 matching bases. Trimming removed 4 bases at V and 0 bases at J, with 12 bases between. The CDR3 loop spans 16 amino acids. CDR1 is SGHTA, CDR2 FQGNSA, per germline. The CDR3 DNA sequence: TGTGCCAGCAGCTACCAGGGTGCCCCGAACACCGGGGAGCTGTTTTTT. It codes for CASSYQGAPNTGELFF.

This chain joins TRBV18 and TRBJ2-1; D is ambiguous. Trimming stripped 3 bases from V and 5 bases from J, with 11 bases between. The length of the CDR3 is 14 residues. Germline-derived CDR1 and CDR2 are KGHSH and LQKENI. CDR3 sequence: CASSPEQVHNEQFF. CDR3 coding DNA: TGTGCCAGCTCACCTGAGCAGGTACACAATGAGCAGTTCTTC.

The count of this clone is one. The rearrangement joins TRBV9 to TRBJ2-2; the D is unclear. The CDR3 is 14 residues long. Germline loops: CDR1 SGDLS, CDR2 YYNGEE. V was shortened by 0 bases and J by 8 bases, with 11 bases between the two germline ends. The CDR3 bases are TGTGCCAGCAGCGTAGACCCCAAGAGGGGGGAGCTGTTTTTT. It translates to CASSVDPKRGELFF.

V usage is TRBV4-3 and J usage is TRBJ2-2; unclear D gene. The CDR3 has 18 residues. Germline values: CDR1 LGHNA, CDR2 YSLEER. The V end was cut by 5 bases, the J end by 3 bases, with 22 bases between. CDR3 bases: TGCGCCAGCAGCGAAATCCCATACAGCAACAGAGACACCGGGGAGCTGTTTTTT. It encodes CASSEIPYSNRDTGELFF.

The rearrangement joins TRBV7-9 to TRBJ1-2, with TRBD1 identical over 11 bases. Germline-derived CDR1 and CDR2 are SEHNR and FQNEAQ (reference sequence). There are 15 residues in the CDR3. V was pared by 1 base and J by 6 bases, with 4 bases of the junction left unmatched. CDR3 DNA: TGTGCCAGCAGCTTAGGCGGACAGGGGGCGGATGGCTACACCTTC. This gives the protein CASSLGGQGADGYTF.

The rearrangement links TRBV9 to TRBJ1-6; 10 bases agree with TRBD1. The CDR3 sequence is 16 residues long. With 0 bases clipped from V and 6 bases from J, the junction kept 3 bases outside the gene matches. CDR1 SGDLS and CDR2 YYNGEE come from the germline V gene. Here the CDR3 DNA reads TGTGCCAGCAGCGTAGATGGGACAGGGGTTAATTCACCCCTCCACTTT. This codes for CASSVDGTGVNSPLHF.

The chain couples TRBV4-1 to TRBJ1-5; 9 bases line up with TRBD1. The CDR3 has 15 residues. The germline CDR1 and CDR2 sequences are MGHRA and YSYEKL. V shed 1 base, J shed 3 bases, and the junction held 1 base outside the gene matches. The DNA of the CDR3 is TGCGCCAGCAGCCAAGGGGACAGGGTCAATCAGCCCCAGCATTTT. Translation: CASSQGDRVNQPQHF.